Many counts were recorded for the clone carrying this T cell receptor (beta chain). The antigen is undetermined. The entry originates in a study of post-analysis software for immune sequencing data. General study results and limits: TRBV5-6, TRBV5-1 and TRBV20-1 were among four or five TRBV segments more frequent in patients than controls. Diversity measured as normalized Chao1 was significantly lower in multiple sclerosis patients than in controls. Strong co-clustering by F measure was evident for samples that had been prepared in the same batch.

Unique-molecular-identifier-tagged TCR beta cDNA libraries were used. From the PCR reads, TCRdb called clonotypes with MiXCR, one entry per CDR3 protein. Of a few hundred thousand distinct CDR3 sequences in the sample, 35% to 45% are singletons; the top ten hold 4% to 6%. The CDR3 is 14 amino acids. The junction had 7 bases not matched to a gene; V was cut back by 4 bases and J by 7 bases. From germline, CDR1 is SGHRS and CDR2 YFSETQ. This rearrangement joins TRBV5-1 to TRBJ2-4; the match to TRBD1 covers 8 bases. This TCR derives from a girl aged 5 to 17 with multiple sclerosis. Sequencing was performed on blood. The DNA for the CDR3 is TGCGCCAGCAGCCCTCAGGGGGCGGTTAACATTCAGTACTTC. Translation gives CASSPQGAVNIQYF.